In its sample, the clone carrying this T cell receptor (beta chain) was seen many times. This sample is drawn from a study of regulatory T cells in long-lasting Graves disease. Library construction for TCR beta used iRepertoire HTBI primers and Arm-PCR of CDR3 regions. TCRdb passed the multiplex PCR reads through MiXCR, listing each CDR3 protein once. The repertoire holds about 240,000 distinct CDR3 sequences, with 20% as singletons. Stated time point: newly diagnosed GD, antithyroid drugs for less than 3 months. From PBMCs, RNA was extracted and then used to make the TCR library. Germline V lookup: CDR1 SGHKS, CDR2 YYEKEE (reference sequence). The CDR3 sequence is 17 residues long. V gave up 3 bases and J gave up 1 base; unmatched junction bases: 6.

This TCR was recovered from a female donor with Graves disease. This specimen was peripheral blood mononuclear cells (PBMCs), taken at new diagnosis, from a patient treated with antithyroid drugs. V and J are TRBV5-5 and TRBJ2-7; 14 positions agree with TRBD2. CDR3 protein: CASSWGLAGAKSYEQYF. CDR3 DNA sequence: TGTGCCAGCAGCTGGGGACTAGCGGGAGCCAAATCCTACGAGCAGTACTTC.